This TCR beta chain is drawn from a study of Ad26.COV2.S vaccination and SARS-CoV-2 variants (dated by TCRdb to about 2021). Notes on the research overall: Vaccine-arm donors were drawn from COV1001, a multicentre, randomized, double-blind, placebo-controlled phase I-IIa trial of Ad26.COV2.S in healthy adults. The specificity and breadth of SARS-CoV-2-reactive T cell receptors after Ad26.COV2.S vaccination were assessed by TCRbeta repertoire sequencing. Ad26.COV2.S was administered intramuscularly at 5 x 10^10 or 1 x 10^11 viral particles, either as a single shot or as two shots given 56 days apart. Trial participants were randomized into five groups of five, in which low-dose or high-dose Ad26.COV2.S was given once or twice, or placebo was given on both occasions. The TCR-sequenced set comprised approximately 32 samples: approximately 19 Ad26.COV2.S vaccine recipients, 5 placebo recipients and 8 SARS-CoV-2 convalescent individuals. Investigators remained blinded to trial group allocation during experiments and outcome assessment. Paper-wide results and their limitations: Substantial breadth of spike-specific CD8+ and CD4+ T cell responses was reported after vaccination. According to the authors, total T cell responses may have been underestimated by the TCR breadth and depth analyses. Higher spike-specific TCR breadth was observed in Ad26.COV2.S recipients than in placebo recipients (P = 0.0014). Vaccine and placebo recipients had similar non-spike TCR breadth, a finding consistent with the vaccine containing only spike. The study lacked the statistical power to compare responses across vaccine doses or regimens.

The immunoSEQ Assay was the method used to sequence TCRbeta CDR3 regions. After extraction, genomic DNA underwent amplification by bias-controlled multiplex PCR, followed by high-throughput sequencing. In the original analysis: To quantify the absolute abundance of every unique TCRbeta CDR3 region, sequences were collapsed and filtered. Usable DNA was measured by amplifying reference genes present in all nucleated cells, and TCRbeta template counts were normalized to that usable DNA to estimate T cell fraction. Repertoire TCRs were annotated as SARS-CoV-2-specific when V gene, CDR3 amino acid sequence and J gene were exactly matched to a known reactive TCR set. The reference SARS-CoV-2 TCR set was obtained from MIRA and was filtered for enrichment in COVID-19-positive ImmuneCODE repertoires, whereby public or cross-reactive TCRs were removed. Using the MIRA antigens, annotated TCRs were further analysed by specific ORF or by position within an ORF. Depth was the summed frequency of annotated unique rearrangements, while breadth was defined as annotated unique rearrangements over total unique productive rearrangements. Group comparisons of TCR breadth used two-sided Wilcoxon rank-sum tests. In its TCRdb copy, this immuneACCESS table keeps in-frame sequences only and misses some clones. Where compared with another copy, unresolved V genes explain less than half of these, and the others have no known cause. V, J and clone size derive from that table, while D and trimming were established from the DNA sequence. A total of 300,000 to 500,000 clones appear in this sample, 88% of them only once. The ten largest clones add up to around 3.4% of the sample.

CDR1 and CDR2, per the germline V gene (reference sequence), are MNHEY and SMNVEV. The CDR3 runs 13 residues from the cysteine to the phenylalanine. The CDR3 DNA has 39 bases and is translated from base 1. Trimming removed 8 bases from V and 5 bases from J, leaving 15 bases between the germline ends. Explained via the paper, the treatment or condition label denotes: around 19 received Ad26.COV2.S at low or high dose, single or two shots; about 5 received placebo; per-sample allocation not given. For vaccine and placebo recipients, repertoires were sequenced using samples collected on day 63 after the first injection. Cohort 1b enrolled some 25 adults aged 18-55 years at a single site in Boston, USA, between 29 July and 7 August 2020. Ad26.COV2.S was a replication-incompetent adenovirus type 26 vector that expressed a prefusion-stabilized SARS-CoV-2 spike protein derived from the original Wuhan strain.

Details on this clone: Its target antigen remains unknown. No much larger clonotype is one base removed from it; base qualities were not supplied.

The source of this sequence is a person aged 18 to 65 who received the Ad26.COV2.S COVID-19 vaccine or a placebo. The starting material was peripheral blood, obtained in a trial of Ad26.COV2.S vaccine versus placebo. The chain is made from TRBV27 and TRBJ1-1; the D gene cannot be named for sure. The bases are TGTGCCAGCGGATTTTGGTTAGGGACTGAAGCTTTCTTT. Its protein product is CASGFWLGTEAFF.